The 31 T cell receptor beta chains below all came from one sample that was sequenced in a study of shared clonotypes between healthy human individuals. Repertoires were generated with immunoSEQ multiplex PCR, while TCRdb's copy carries only in-frame clones and drops some. In the table there are some 1 million clones, around four fifths of which are singletons. Sequenced sample: memory CD4+ T cells sorted from blood. Subset defined: CD45RA-negative fraction. The source is a young man in good health.

The V call is TRBV11-2, the J call TRBJ2-1, with D hard to call. This CDR3 comprises 14 residues. Trimming took 1 base from V and 10 from J, leaving 14 bases between them. Germline values: CDR1 SGHAT, CDR2 FQNNGV. CDR3 DNA sequence: TGTGCCAGCAGCTTAGCCGAGGTGGGGTTAGAGCAGTTCTTC. It translates to CASSLAEVGLEQFF.

The chain links TRBV2 to TRBJ2-7, with 12 positions matching TRBD1. Germline CDR1 is SNHLY and CDR2 is FYNNEI. This CDR3 contains 14 residues. V lost 4 bases and J lost 5; bases outside the gene matches: 3. The CDR3 bases are TGTGCCAGCAGTGGGGACAGGGGGCTCCACGAGCAGTACTTC. Amino acids: CASSGDRGLHEQYF.

The genes are TRBV5-1 and TRBJ2-1; tentative D call: TRBD1 (5 bases). The V gene lost 4 bases and the J gene lost 6 bases, with 11 bases spanning the gap. Per germline, CDR1 SGHRS and CDR2 YFSETQ. The CDR3 covers 13 residues. This CDR3 is CASSPGQVNEQFF. The CDR3 DNA follows: TGCGCCAGCAGCCCAGGACAAGTCAATGAGCAGTTCTTC.

The chain joins TRBV19 to TRBJ1-5; tentatively, D is TRBD1 (5 bases). Germline V gene lookup returns CDR1 LNHDA and CDR2 SQIVND (reference sequence). The CDR3 has 19 amino acids. Trimming cost V 5 bases and J 2 bases, with 25 bases left between them. This CDR3 is CASSVSDSSLQRRNQPQHF. CDR3 bases: TGTGCCAGTAGTGTTTCCGACAGTTCACTACAGAGACGCAATCAGCCCCAGCATTTT.

The chain combines TRBV6-1 with TRBJ2-7; D gene unclear. CDR3 length: 14 amino acids. The V gene's germline CDR1 is MNHNS and CDR2 SASEGT. With 2 bases removed from V and 2 bases from J, the gap between germline ends came to 10 bases. CDR3 residues: CASSETTDTYEQYF. CDR3 bases: TGTGCCAGCAGTGAAACGACGGATACCTACGAGCAGTACTTC.

The chain joins TRBV21-1 to TRBJ2-7; the listed D gene, TRBD1, was not tested against the DNA. TRBV21-1 corresponds to a pseudogene. The CDR3 spans 15 residues. The CDR3 reads CASNQPGHWTYEQYF. CDR3 nucleotides: TGTGCCAGCAACCAACCGGGACATTGGACCTACGAGCAGTACTTC.

The V gene is TRBV4-1, the J gene TRBJ2-2, with D possibly called TRBD1 or TRBD2 (5 bases each). CDR3 size: 17 residues. Germline V gives CDR1 MGHRA, CDR2 YSYEKL. With 2 bases removed from V and 3 bases from J, the gap between germline ends came to 16 bases. This CDR3 reads CASSQLMGRGDTGELFF. For the CDR3, the DNA is TGCGCCAGCAGCCAATTGATGGGACGGGGAGACACCGGGGAGCTGTTTTTT.

The gene calls are TRBV6-5 and TRBJ2-7, with D possibly TRBD2 on 6 matching bases. Between the trimmed V and J ends, which lost 4 bases and 7 bases, there was a span of 17 bases. The CDR3 spans 14 residues. CDR1 MNHEY and CDR2 SVGAGI come from the germline V gene. CDR3 DNA: TGTGCCAGCAGTTTGGCGGGATCACAAGGAGAGCAGTACTTC. Translated: CASSLAGSQGEQYF.

The V gene is TRBV9, the J gene TRBJ1-1, with D maybe TRBD1 (5 bases). Trimming cost V 0 bases and J 5 bases, with 14 bases left between them. The germline CDR1 and CDR2 sequences are SGDLS and YYNGEE. The length of the CDR3 is 15 residues. The CDR3: CASSVGSGLMTEAFF. CDR3 sequence (DNA): TGTGCCAGCAGCGTAGGGTCAGGGTTAATGACTGAAGCTTTCTTT.

The V gene is TRBV12-5, the J gene TRBJ2-1; D not resolved. This CDR3 spans 13 amino acids. V lost 2 bases and J lost 6, with 8 bases in between. In germline, CDR1 is LGHNT, CDR2 FRNRAP. The CDR3: CASGLFPINEQFF. CDR3 DNA sequence: TGTGCTAGTGGTTTGTTCCCGATCAATGAGCAGTTCTTC.

This clone was detected a few times. V gene TRBV6-1 combines with J gene TRBJ2-1, with TRBD2 identical over 8 bases. CDR3 length: 15 amino acids. Looked up from germline, CDR1 is MNHNS and CDR2 is SASEGT. The V gene end was trimmed by 10 bases and the J gene end by 0 bases; junction bases not matched to a gene: 8. CDR3 sequence (DNA): TGTGCCACCTGCTTAGCGGGGTTCTCCTACAATGAGCAGTTCTTC. Translating gives CATCLAGFSYNEQFF.

The rearrangement uses TRBV30 and TRBJ2-4; D call uncertain. V dropped 0 bases and J dropped 7 bases, with 4 bases sitting between them. This CDR3 region has 11 residues. From germline, CDR1 is GTSNPN and CDR2 SVGIG (reference sequence). DNA of the CDR3: TGTGCCTGGAGTGTAGAGAACATTCAGTACTTC. Encoded protein: CAWSVENIQYF.

The V call is TRBV28, the J call TRBJ1-3, with D possibly matching TRBD1 (6 bases). Germline values: CDR1 MDHEN, CDR2 SYDVKM. Between the trimmed V and J ends, which lost 7 bases and 2 bases, there was a span of 9 bases. This CDR3 spans 13 amino acids. CDR3 loop: CASTQGTGNTIYF. In nucleotides, the CDR3 is TGTGCCAGCACACAGGGTACTGGAAACACCATATATTTT.

This clone was detected only a few times. This same CDR3 is encoded by further DNA sequences in the sample. The V call is TRBV30, the J call TRBJ1-1, with D possibly matching TRBD1 (6 bases). Per the germline V gene, CDR1 is GTSNPN and CDR2 is SVGIG (reference sequence). This CDR3 region has 13 residues. V was trimmed by 0 bases and J by 6 bases, leaving 11 bases between them. The CDR3 sequence: CAWSVQGFAEAFF. The CDR3 region has the DNA TGTGCCTGGAGTGTACAGGGATTCGCTGAAGCTTTCTTT. The complete variable domain, with remaining parts taken from reference TRBV30 and TRBJ1-1, reads SQTIHQWPATLVQPVGSPLSLECTVEGTSNPNLYWYRQAAGRGLQLLFYSVGIGQISSEVPQNLSASRPQDRQFILSSKKLLLSDSGFYLCAWSVQGFAEAFFGQGTRLTVV.

The chain uses TRBV28 and TRBJ1-2; weak D call: TRBD1 (6 bases). This CDR3 comprises 14 residues. Trimming took off 10 bases at V and 6 bases at J, with 21 bases between the two ends. Germline V gene sequence: CDR1 MDHEN, CDR2 SYDVKM. The CDR3 protein is CATPRQGRGDGYTF. In nucleotides, the CDR3 is TGTGCCACCCCCCGCCAGGGCAGGGGAGATGGCTACACCTTC.

This chain joins TRBV30 and TRBJ1-1, with 9 bases identical to TRBD1. With 5 bases clipped from V and 11 bases from J, the junction kept 9 bases outside the gene matches. The CDR3 is 12 amino acids. Germline CDR1 GTSNPN, CDR2 SVGIG (reference sequence). Here the CDR3 DNA reads TGTGCCTGGGGTCCGGGACAGGGAAGGGCTTTCTTT. Protein product: CAWGPGQGRAFF.

This clone has more than one count but fewer than ten. This specimen includes other DNA sequences encoding the same CDR3. The V call is TRBV30, the J call TRBJ1-4, with D uncertain. The CDR3 has 13 residues. Trimming left V 0 bases short and J 8 bases short, with 10 bases between. The germline V gene has CDR1 GTSNPN and CDR2 SVGIG (reference sequence). The CDR3 nucleotides are TGTGCCTGGAGTGTACCCGGGAAGGAAAAACTGTTTTTT. Residues: CAWSVPGKEKLFF.

This clone occurred once. The chain has TRBV7-6 and TRBJ2-5; D gene unclear. The germline V and J ends were trimmed by 3 bases and 2 bases, with 7 bases remaining between them. The CDR3 consists of 13 residues. Germline V gene sequence: CDR1 SGHVS, CDR2 FNYEAQ. The CDR3 here is CASSFLLQETQYF. The CDR3 bases are TGTGCCAGCAGCTTCTTGTTACAAGAGACCCAGTACTTC.

Here the CDR3 DNA reads TGTGCCAGCAGCGCTCGGGGACAGGGCTCTCCAGATACGCAGTATTTT. This translates into CASSARGQGSPDTQYF. The V call is TRBV25-1, the J call TRBJ2-3; 9 bases agree with TRBD1. V was clipped by 6 bases and J by 4 bases; unmatched bases: 11. CDR3 length: 16 residues. CDR1 MGHDK and CDR2 SYGVNS come from the germline V gene.

The chain couples TRBV7-6 to TRBJ2-7; D is ambiguous. Looked up from germline, CDR1 is SGHVS and CDR2 is FNYEAQ. The V end lost 1 base, the J end lost 5 bases, and 15 bases lay between the germline ends. CDR3 length: 15 residues. The CDR3 reads CASSLGYRENHEQYF. The CDR3, as DNA: TGTGCCAGCAGCTTAGGTTATAGAGAGAACCACGAGCAGTACTTC.

This clone appeared a single time. V and J are TRBV5-1 and TRBJ2-5; 8 bases match TRBD1. V shed 4 bases and J 1 base; nucleotides not matched to a gene: 6. The CDR3 covers 15 residues. CDR1 and CDR2 from the germline V gene are SGHRS and YFSETQ. As DNA, the CDR3 is TGCGCCAGCAGCGGCGGGACAGGAGGCCAAGAGACCCAGTACTTC. As protein: CASSGGTGGQETQYF.

V and J are TRBV18 and TRBJ2-5; D call uncertain. Germline V gene lookup returns CDR1 KGHSH and CDR2 LQKENI. The V end lost 0 bases, the J end lost 6 bases, and 11 bases lay between the germline ends. The CDR3 is 14 residues long. The CDR3 loop reads CASSPPDGRKTQYF. Here the CDR3 DNA reads TGTGCCAGCTCACCACCGGACGGGCGGAAGACCCAGTACTTC.

A word on this clone: A far bigger clonotype differs at one base, so this is likely a read error. Within the sample, other DNA sequences also encode this same CDR3. The chain carries TRBV7-6 and TRBJ1-2; 9 bases are shared with TRBD1. Germline CDR1 and CDR2: SGHVS and FNYEAQ. The CDR3 totals 14 residues. The ends lost 4 bases at V and 2 bases at J; junction bases unmatched: 2. CDR3 in DNA: TGTGCCAGCAGCTCCGGGACAGGGAACTATGGCTACACCTTC. As protein: CASSSGTGNYGYTF. Drawing the rest from reference TRBV7-6 and TRBJ1-2, the complete variable domain is GAGVSQSPRYKVTKRGQDVALRCDPISGHVSLYWYRQALGQGPEFLTYFNYEAQQDKSGLPNDRFSAERPEGSISTLTIQRTEQRDSAMYRCASSSGTGNYGYTFGSGTRLTVV.

As regards this clone: This clone may be a read error of a much larger clone one base away. Other DNA sequences within the sample encode an identical CDR3. CDR3 loop: CASSPGGLAGGEQYF. CDR3 bases: TGCGCCAGCAGCCCTGGGGGGCTAGCGGGAGGCGAGCAGTACTTC. This sequence joins TRBV5-1 and TRBJ2-7; 11 bases match TRBD2. CDR1 is SGHRS, CDR2 YFSETQ, per germline. V shed 4 bases, J shed 6 bases, and the junction held 9 bases outside the gene matches. This CDR3 has 15 amino acids.

This clone appeared a few times. The V gene is TRBV5-4, the J gene TRBJ1-6; D not certain. The CDR3 loop spans 14 amino acids. The V and J ends lost 1 base and 7 bases respectively, with 9 bases between them. CDR1 SGHNT and CDR2 YYREEE come from the germline V gene (reference sequence). The CDR3 region is CASSLKGLNSPLHF. The CDR3 nucleotides read TGTGCCAGCAGCTTGAAAGGGCTAAATTCACCCCTCCACTTT.

The rearrangement links TRBV7-9 to TRBJ2-1; TRBD2 agrees at 16 bases. The junction had 6 bases not matched to a gene; V was cut back by 0 bases and J by 7 bases. This CDR3 region has 18 residues. Germline lookup yields CDR1 SEHNR and CDR2 FQNEAQ (reference sequence). CDR3 nucleotide sequence: TGTGCCAGCAGCTTAGCCCCGGGACTAGCGGGAGGGAAGAATGAGCAGTTCTTC. Protein product: CASSLAPGLAGGKNEQFF.

The chain employs TRBV27 and TRBJ2-3, with 14 bases that match TRBD2. V trimming: 6 bases; J trimming: 2 bases; junction bases outside the gene matches: 4. This CDR3 region has 16 residues. CDR1 and CDR2 (germline): MNHEY, SMNVEV (reference sequence). The CDR3 DNA is TGTGCCAGCAGGTCGACTAGCGGGAGGGCCACAGATACGCAGTATTTT. Residues: CASRSTSGRATDTQYF.

In regard to this clone: Other DNA variants within this sample encode the same CDR3. The chain has TRBV7-9 and TRBJ2-3, with 9 bases fitting TRBD1. Germline lookup yields CDR1 SEHNR and CDR2 FQNEAQ (reference sequence). V shed 4 bases and J 1 base; nucleotides not matched to a gene: 3. The CDR3 has 15 residues. The CDR3: CASSSRQGGTDTQYF. The CDR3 coding sequence is TGTGCCAGCAGCTCCCGACAGGGGGGCACAGATACGCAGTATTTT.

This clone has just one count. V is TRBV5-6 and J is TRBJ2-7; 7 nucleotides agree with TRBD2. The CDR3 covers 15 residues. The trim removed 4 bases at V and 3 bases at J, leaving 10 bases unmatched. Germline CDR1 and CDR2: SGHDT and YYEEEE. CDR3 sequence (DNA): TGTGCCAGCAGCATGTTAAGCGGGATGGTCTACGAGCAGTACTTC. Translated, it gives CASSMLSGMVYEQYF.

This chain links TRBV2 with TRBJ2-3, with D possibly matching TRBD2 (6 bases). There are 13 residues in the CDR3. V lost 11 bases to trimming and J lost 3 bases, with 15 bases between them. Germline CDR1 reads SNHLY; CDR2 reads FYNNEI. CDR3 region: CAGGTRGTDTQYF. The CDR3 DNA reads TGTGCCGGAGGGACCAGAGGGACAGATACGCAGTATTTT.

The chain employs TRBV30 and TRBJ1-1; D remains unclear. CDR1 GTSNPN and CDR2 SVGIG come from the germline V gene (reference sequence). V shed 0 bases and J shed 5 bases, with 7 bases lying between them. The CDR3 length is 12 residues. The CDR3 sequence: CAWSVRRTEAFF. Here the CDR3 DNA reads TGTGCCTGGAGTGTACGGCGGACTGAAGCTTTCTTT.